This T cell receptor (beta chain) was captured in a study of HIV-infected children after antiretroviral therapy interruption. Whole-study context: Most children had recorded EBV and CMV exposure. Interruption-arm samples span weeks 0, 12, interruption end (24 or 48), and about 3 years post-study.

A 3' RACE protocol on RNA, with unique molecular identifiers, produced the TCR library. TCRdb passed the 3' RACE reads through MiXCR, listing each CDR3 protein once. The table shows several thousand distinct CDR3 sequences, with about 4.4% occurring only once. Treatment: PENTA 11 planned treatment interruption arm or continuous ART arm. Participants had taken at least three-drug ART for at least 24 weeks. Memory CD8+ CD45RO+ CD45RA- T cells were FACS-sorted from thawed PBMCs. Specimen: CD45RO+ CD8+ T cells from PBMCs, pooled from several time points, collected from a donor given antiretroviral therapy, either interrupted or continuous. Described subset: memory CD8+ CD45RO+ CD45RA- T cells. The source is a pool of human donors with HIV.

Here the CDR3 DNA reads TGTGCCAGCAGCTTGGAACTGGACTTTCCAGATACGCAGTATTTT. Translation: CASSLELDFPDTQYF. This chain uses TRBV5-6 with TRBJ2-3; D is perhaps TRBD2 (5 bases). The CDR3 length is 15 residues. Trimming shortened V by 0 bases and J by 4 bases, and 12 bases separated the two germline ends. The germline CDR1 and CDR2 sequences are SGHDT and YYEEEE. Full variable domain (missing parts from reference TRBV5-6 and TRBJ2-3): DAGVTQSPTHLIKTRGQQVTLRCSPKSGHDTVSWYQQALGQGPQFIFQYYEEEERQRGNFPDRFSGHQFPNYSSELNVNALLLGDSALYLCASSLELDFPDTQYFGPGTRLTVL.